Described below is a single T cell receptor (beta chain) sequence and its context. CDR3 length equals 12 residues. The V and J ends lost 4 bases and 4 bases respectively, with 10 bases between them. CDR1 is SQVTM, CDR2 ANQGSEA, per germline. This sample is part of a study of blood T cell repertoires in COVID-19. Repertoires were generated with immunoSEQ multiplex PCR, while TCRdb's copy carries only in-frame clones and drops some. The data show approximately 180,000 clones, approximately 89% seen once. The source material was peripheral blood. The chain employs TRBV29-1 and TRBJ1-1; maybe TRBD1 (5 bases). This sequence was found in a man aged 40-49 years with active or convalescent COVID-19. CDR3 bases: TGCAGCGTTGCCCAGGGCGGCACTGAAGCTTTCTTT. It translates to CSVAQGGTEAFF.